Listed below are T cell receptor beta chains from one sample, sequenced in a study of shared clonotypes between healthy human individuals. Assay: immunoSEQ multiplex PCR; the TCRdb copy retains only in-frame clones and omits some. Of 2,500,000 or so clones detected, over 85% appear once; the ten largest clones hold roughly 0.13%. The sample was naive CD4+ T cells sorted from blood. The receptors stem from a young man in good health. Both conserved end residues are part of each CDR3. D genes are given only for firm matches. Size is omitted from some rows. Given values are once, few, many or a class for expanded clones.

. TRBD2 TRBJ2-7 TRBV5-6 15 CASSPGLAGVYEQYF TGTGCCAGCAGCCCGGGACTAGCGGGGGTCTACGAGCAGTACTTC
. TRBD2 TRBJ2-2 TRBV6-5 16 CASSYMASGNTGELFF TGTGCCAGCAGTTACATGGCTAGCGGGAACACCGGGGAGCTGTTTTTT
. . TRBJ2-3 TRBV18 12 CASSESTDTQYF TGTGCCAGCTCAGAAAGCACAGATACGCAGTATTTT
. TRBD1 TRBJ2-7 TRBV5-1 13 CASSSNPGTGVYF TGCGCCAGCAGCTCCAACCCCGGGACAGGGGTATACTTC
. . TRBJ2-7 TRBV4-3 14 CASSQSRGLSEQYF TGCGCCAGCAGCCAAAGTCGGGGGCTAAGCGAGCAGTACTTC
. TRBD2 TRBJ2-3 TRBV7-2 17 CASSTGLAGASTDTQYF TGTGCCAGCAGCACCGGACTAGCGGGGGCGAGCACAGATACGCAGTATTTT
. TRBD2 TRBJ2-1 TRBV11-2 16 CASSIGLAGGHNEQFF TGTGCCAGCAGCATCGGACTAGCGGGGGGACACAATGAGCAGTTCTTC
. . TRBJ2-7 TRBV18 15 CASSPTGTATYEQYF TGTGCCAGCTCACCTACCGGGACCGCTACCTACGAGCAGTACTTC
. TRBD1 TRBJ2-2 TRBV11-2 15 CASRTIQGAAGELFF TGTGCCAGCAGAACAATTCAGGGGGCAGCCGGGGAGCTGTTTTTT
once . TRBJ2-7 TRBV7-2 13 CASSLVEGGLQYF TGTGCCAGCAGCTTAGTTGAGGGGGGATTGCAGTACTTC
. . TRBJ2-5 TRBV18 14 CASSPRSVQETQYF TGTGCCAGCTCACCAAGGTCGGTCCAAGAGACCCAGTACTTC
. . TRBJ1-6 TRBV7-9 15 CASSLGSTIISPLHF TGTGCCAGCAGCTTAGGATCGACGATCATTTCACCCCTCCACTTT
. TRBD2 TRBJ2-1 TRBV7-2 18 CASSLAQLAGATYNEQFF TGTGCCAGCAGCTTAGCGCAACTAGCGGGAGCCACCTACAATGAGCAGTTCTTC